The 16 T cell receptor beta chains listed next were all sequenced from one sample in a study of cytotoxic CD8 clonotypes in ibrutinib-treated CLL. Only in-frame clones appear in the TCRdb table, and some are missing; sequencing was by immunoSEQ multiplex PCR. The sample has 200,000 or so clones; 60% to 80% are singletons. This sample comprised PBMCs, obtained after 12 months of ibrutinib treatment. The origin of the receptors is a human donor with chronic lymphocytic leukemia.

Ten or more counts support this clone. The J gene is TRBJ1-2, the V gene TRBV10-1, with a possible D match to TRBD1 (6 bases). Germline V gene sequence: CDR1 WNHNN, CDR2 SYGVQD (reference sequence). CDR3 length: 13 amino acids. The V gene lost 1 base and the J gene lost 7 bases, with 10 bases spanning the gap. In DNA form, the CDR3 reads TGCGCCAGCAGTGAGTACAGGGAAGCTGGCTACACCTTC. Protein product: CASSEYREAGYTF.

This clone occurred once. V is TRBV19 and J is TRBJ2-1; 8 bases are a match to TRBD1. The V gene's germline CDR1 is LNHDA and CDR2 SQIVND (reference sequence). This CDR3 spans 16 amino acids. J was trimmed by 0 bases and V by 5 bases; bases with no gene match: 6. The CDR3 DNA is TGTGCCAGTAGTGGTTCCACAGGGGGCTCCTACAATGAGCAGTTCTTC. This encodes CASSGSTGGSYNEQFF.

This clone was observed a handful of times. This rearrangement joins TRBV5-1 to TRBJ2-6, with TRBD2 as a possible D gene (5 bases). Between the trimmed V and J ends, which lost 4 bases and 6 bases, there was a span of 11 bases. Germline CDR1 and CDR2: SGHRS and YFSETQ. The CDR3 sequence is 14 residues long. This chain's CDR3 is CASSQDGKANVLTF. DNA of the CDR3: TGCGCCAGCAGCCAGGACGGGAAGGCCAACGTCCTGACTTTC.

The table lists this clone with a count of one. The chain has TRBV10-3 and TRBJ2-1; the D gene could be TRBD1 or TRBD2 (5 bases each). CDR1 is ENHRY, CDR2 SYGVKD, per germline. Trimming shortened V by 6 bases and J by 3 bases, and 12 bases separated the two germline ends. CDR3 size: 14 residues. The CDR3 here is CAIRGTHYYNEQFF. The CDR3 DNA sequence: TGTGCCATCAGGGGGACCCACTACTACAATGAGCAGTTCTTC.

The chain links TRBV7-8 to TRBJ2-5; unclear D gene. The CDR3 spans 11 residues. Per germline, CDR1 SGHVS and CDR2 FQNEAQ. Trimming took off 3 bases at V and 7 bases at J, with 6 bases between the two ends. CDR3 DNA: TGTGCCAGCAGCTTTAGTGGGACCCAGTACTTC. This encodes CASSFSGTQYF.

The chain joins TRBV4-1 to TRBJ2-3; D not resolved. This CDR3 has 14 amino acids. Per germline, CDR1 MGHRA and CDR2 YSYEKL. Trimming shortened V by 1 base and J by 6 bases, and 11 bases separated the two germline ends. CDR3 coding DNA: TGCGCCAGCAGCCAAGTAATCGCGATCGATACGCAGTATTTT. Amino acids: CASSQVIAIDTQYF.

This rearrangement joins TRBV7-9 to TRBJ1-2; no clear D. Germline V gene data show CDR1 as SEHNR and CDR2 as FQNEAQ (reference sequence). V lost 5 bases to trimming and J lost 4 bases, with 20 bases between them. The CDR3 extends over 16 amino acids. The CDR3: CASSLRVKGGIYGYTF. The CDR3, as DNA: TGTGCCAGCAGCCTACGGGTGAAAGGAGGGATCTATGGCTACACCTTC. Supplemented by reference TRBV7-9 and TRBJ1-2, the full variable domain reads DTGVSQNPRHKITKRGQNVTFRCDPISEHNRLYWYRQTLGQGPEFLTYFQNEAQLEKSRLLSDRFSAERPKGSFSTLEIQRTEQGDSAMYLCASSLRVKGGIYGYTFGSGTRLTVV.

The rearrangement links TRBV14 to TRBJ2-5; D is unclear. This CDR3 spans 12 amino acids. V dropped 1 base and J dropped 7 bases, with 7 bases sitting between them. Germline values: CDR1 SGHDN, CDR2 FVKESK. The CDR3 spells CASSQVEVTQYF. The CDR3 region has the DNA TGTGCCAGCAGCCAAGTAGAGGTGACCCAGTACTTC.

This clone is medium-sized (0.01 to 0.1%) within its sample. The rearrangement joins TRBV4-2 to TRBJ2-1; 12 bases line up with TRBD2. The CDR3 runs 16 residues. The germline V gene has CDR1 LGHNA and CDR2 YNFKEQ. Unmatched junction bases numbered 1, after V lost 0 bases and J lost 4 bases. The CDR3 reads CASSQETSGSYNEQFF. CDR3 DNA: TGTGCCAGCAGCCAAGAGACTAGCGGGAGTTACAATGAGCAGTTCTTC.

This clone turned up a few times. The CDR3 bases are TGTGCCAGCAGTTTCTACAGGGGGGGCGAGCAGTACTTC. Amino acids: CASSFYRGGEQYF. V and J are TRBV27 and TRBJ2-7, with D perhaps TRBD1 (8 bases). The CDR3 length is 13 residues. V was cut by 3 bases and J by 6 bases, with 12 bases left in between. Germline-derived CDR1 and CDR2 are MNHEY and SMNVEV (reference sequence).

Written as DNA, the CDR3 is TGCAGCGCTGGGGGGGGCCAGACAGATACGCAGTATTTT. Translation gives CSAGGGQTDTQYF. The gene calls are TRBV29-1 and TRBJ2-3; a weak D match, TRBD2 (7 bases). This CDR3 spans 13 amino acids. Trimming took off 7 bases at V and 3 bases at J, with 14 bases between the two ends. CDR1 SQVTM and CDR2 ANQGSEA come from the germline V gene.

V gene TRBV7-2 combines with J gene TRBJ2-7, with 7 positions matching TRBD2. Trimming at V came to 5 bases and at J to 7 bases, leaving 11 bases not matched to a gene. CDR3 length: 14 residues. The V gene's germline CDR1 is SGHTA and CDR2 FQGNSA. CDR3 DNA sequence: TGTGCCAGCAGCCCACAGACTAGCAAAGGGGAGCAGTACTTC. Its translation is CASSPQTSKGEQYF.

Turning to this clone: Different DNA sequences within this sample yield the same CDR3. The rearrangement uses TRBV7-9 and TRBJ1-2; D not certain. CDR1 and CDR2 from the germline V gene are SEHNR and FQNEAQ (reference sequence). This CDR3 comprises 12 residues. Trimming removed 6 bases from V and 4 bases from J, with 9 bases in between. The CDR3 sequence is CASSLGGYGYTF. In DNA, the CDR3 is TGTGCCAGCAGTCTTGGTGGCTATGGCTACACCTTC. The entire variable domain, with the rest obtained from reference TRBV7-9 and TRBJ1-2, is as follows: DTGVSQNPRHKITKRGQNVTFRCDPISEHNRLYWYRQTLGQGPEFLTYFQNEAQLEKSRLLSDRFSAERPKGSFSTLEIQRTEQGDSAMYLCASSLGGYGYTFGSGTRLTVV.

As regards this clone: Compared with germline, one end of the junction differs, possibly owing to a read error. The CDR3 protein is CASSLGGPSVETQYF. CDR3 nucleotide sequence: TGTGCTAGCAGCTTAGGGGGGCCTAGCGTGGAGACCCAGTACTTC. The V call is TRBV7-7, the J call TRBJ2-5; D tentatively fits TRBD1 or TRBD2 (6 bases each). The CDR3 length is 15 residues. Looked up from germline, CDR1 is SSHAT and CDR2 is FNYEAQ (reference sequence).

This chain links TRBV5-6 with TRBJ1-2; 7 bases align to TRBD1. The V and J ends lost 4 bases and 6 bases, in that order; junction bases with no gene match: 9. CDR1 and CDR2 (germline): SGHDT, YYEEEE. CDR3 size: 14 residues. DNA for the CDR3: TGTGCCAGCAGCCCAGGGGGGGCTCAGGATGGCTACACCTTC. Its protein is CASSPGGAQDGYTF.

J is TRBJ1-6 and V is TRBV5-1; D is perhaps TRBD1 (6 bases). Germline V lookup: CDR1 SGHRS, CDR2 YFSETQ. V shed 1 base and J shed 11 bases, with 19 bases lying between them. The CDR3 runs 16 residues. CDR3 nucleotide sequence: TGCGCCAGCAGCTTGTATACTGCAGGGGTTTCGACACCCCTCCACTTT. Encoded protein: CASSLYTAGVSTPLHF.